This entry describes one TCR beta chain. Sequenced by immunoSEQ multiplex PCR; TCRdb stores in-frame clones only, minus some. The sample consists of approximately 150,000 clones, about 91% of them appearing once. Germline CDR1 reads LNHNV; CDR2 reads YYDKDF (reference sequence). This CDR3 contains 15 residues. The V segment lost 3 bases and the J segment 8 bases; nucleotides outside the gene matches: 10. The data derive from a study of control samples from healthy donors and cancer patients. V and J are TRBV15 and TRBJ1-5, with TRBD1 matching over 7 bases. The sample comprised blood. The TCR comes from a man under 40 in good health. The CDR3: CATSREPTGLEPQHF. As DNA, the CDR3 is TGTGCCACCAGCAGGGAACCGACAGGGTTGGAGCCCCAGCATTTT.